This is a list of T cell receptor beta chains from one sample in a study of neurological immune-mediated disorders. MiXCR was run by TCRdb on the 5' RACE reads, yielding one entry per CDR3 protein. The sample consists of more than 15,000 distinct CDR3 sequences, under 4% of them appearing once. Specimen: CD8+ T cells from blood. The receptor set was obtained from a woman aged 40 to 50 in good health. The CDR3 runs from the conserved cysteine through the conserved F or W. A D gene is named only where the DNA matches it firmly. Rows may omit the clone size; those that give it use once, few, many or a size class.

NA,TRBV4-1,many,TRBJ2-2,TGCGCCAGCAGCCAACCGAGGGGAACCGGGGAGCTGTTTTTT,CASSQPRGTGELFF
NA,TRBV7-9,many,TRBJ1-6,TGTGCCAGCAGCTACGGCGTGGGGACCCTCCACTTT,CASSYGVGTLHF
TRBD1,TRBV6-6,many,TRBJ2-5,TGTGCCAGCAGCCCCGGGACAGATAATGCAGTCCTCCAAGAGACCCAGTACTTC,CASSPGTDNAVLQETQYF
TRBD1,TRBV12-3/TRBV12-4,many,TRBJ2-1,TGTGCCAGCAGTCGACAGGGGGCCCCTGAGCAGTTCTTC,CASSRQGAPEQFF
NA,TRBV5-5,many,TRBJ1-5,TGTGCCAGCAGCTTTTGGGGAGGCAATCAGCCCCAGCATTTT,CASSFWGGNQPQHF
TRBD2,TRBV5-1,many,TRBJ2-1,TGCGCCAGCAGCTTATTCGGGACTAGTTTCGACAATGAGCAGTTCTTC,CASSLFGTSFDNEQFF
TRBD1,TRBV29-1,many,TRBJ2-2,TGCAGCGTCAATTTCAGGGGGCTCGACACCGGGGAGCTGTTTTTT,CSVNFRGLDTGELFF
NA,TRBV14,many,TRBJ2-1,TGTGCCAGCAGCCAACTTACAGGTAGTGAGCAGTTCTTC,CASSQLTGSEQFF
TRBD1,TRBV28,many,TRBJ1-5,TGTGCCAGCAGTCCCCAGGGGACAGGGGCGGATCAGCCCCAGCATTTT,CASSPQGTGADQPQHF
NA,TRBV5-6,NA,TRBJ1-1,TGTGCCAGCAGCGTGGCCGCAGGGGAGTGGACTGAAGCTTTCTTT,CASSVAAGEWTEAFF
TRBD2,TRBV5-1,many,TRBJ2-1,TGCGCCAGCAGCTTGGGGACTAGTGTATCCTACAATGAGCAGTTCTTC,CASSLGTSVSYNEQFF
TRBD1,TRBV4-1,many,TRBJ1-2,TGCGCCAGCAGCCAAGATCTGGACAGGATCGTGGATGGCTACACCTTC,CASSQDLDRIVDGYTF
NA,TRBV20-1,many,TRBJ2-1,TGCAGTGCTAGCCCAGCGGTCAATGAGCAGTTCTTC,CSASPAVNEQFF
NA,TRBV7-8,many,TRBJ1-5,TGTGCCAGCAGCTTTCGGGGGGATCAGCCCCAGCATTTT,CASSFRGDQPQHF
NA,TRBV5-6,many,TRBJ1-1,TGTGCCAGCAGCCCGGCGGCGGAGATGGCCACTGAAGCTTTCTTT,CASSPAAEMATEAFF
TRBD2,TRBV4-1,many,TRBJ2-5,TGCGCCAGCAGCCAAGGGACGGGAGGGTTCCAAGAGACCCAGTACTTC,CASSQGTGGFQETQYF
NA,TRBV7-2,many,TRBJ1-2,TGTGCCAGCAGCTTCTTCAGGGGATATGACTATGGCTACACCTTC,CASSFFRGYDYGYTF
NA,TRBV6-5,many,TRBJ2-3,TGTGCCAGCAGTCCACTCCGGGAATCAGATACGCAGTATTTT,CASSPLRESDTQYF
NA,TRBV29-1,many,TRBJ2-1,TGCAGCGTTGTTGAGTACGGCAATGAGCAGTTCTTC,CSVVEYGNEQFF
NA,TRBV5-1,many,TRBJ2-7,TGCGCCAGCAGCTTGGCGGAGGGTTCGTCAAGCTACGAGCAGTACTTC,CASSLAEGSSSYEQYF
TRBD1,TRBV7-8,many,TRBJ1-4,TGTGCCAGCAGCAACCGACAGGGGGGGGCTAATGAAAAACTGTTTTTT,CASSNRQGGANEKLFF
TRBD1,TRBV6-5,NA,TRBJ2-7,TGTGCCAGCAGTAGGACAGGGGGCCCCTACGAGCAGTACTTC,CASSRTGGPYEQYF
TRBD1,TRBV10-1,medium-sized,TRBJ2-3,TGCGCCAGCAGTGAGTCTCCGGACAGGGGAGCAGATACGCAGTATTTT,CASSESPDRGADTQYF
NA,TRBV4-1,many,TRBJ1-5,TGCGCCAGCAGCCCAGGGTTATCGCGGCCCCAGCATTTT,CASSPGLSRPQHF
TRBD2,TRBV20-1,medium-sized,TRBJ2-1,TGCAGTGCTAGAGATGTAGCGGGAGGGGACAATGAGCAGTTCTTC,CSARDVAGGDNEQFF
NA,TRBV15,medium-sized,TRBJ2-3,TGTGCCACCAGCAGTACTCGGGTTGCAGCAGATACGCAGTATTTT,CATSSTRVAADTQYF
NA,TRBV20-1,many,TRBJ2-3,TGCAGTGCGAGAGGGAGCCGACCCACAGATACGCAGTATTTT,CSARGSRPTDTQYF